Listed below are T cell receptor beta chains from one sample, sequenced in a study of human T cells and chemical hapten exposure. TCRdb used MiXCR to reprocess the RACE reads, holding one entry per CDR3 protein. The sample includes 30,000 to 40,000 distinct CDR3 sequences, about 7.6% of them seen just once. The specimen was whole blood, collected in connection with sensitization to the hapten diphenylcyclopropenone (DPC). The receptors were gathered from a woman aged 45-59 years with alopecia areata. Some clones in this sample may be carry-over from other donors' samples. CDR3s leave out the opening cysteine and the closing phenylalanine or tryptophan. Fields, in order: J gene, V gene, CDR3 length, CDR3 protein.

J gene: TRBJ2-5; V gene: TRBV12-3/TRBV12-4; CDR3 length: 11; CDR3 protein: ASRPDSRPTQY
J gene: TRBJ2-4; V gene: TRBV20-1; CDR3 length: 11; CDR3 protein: SANTRAKNIQY
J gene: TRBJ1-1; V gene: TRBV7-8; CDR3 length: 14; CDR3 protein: ASSPQTAKRNTEAF
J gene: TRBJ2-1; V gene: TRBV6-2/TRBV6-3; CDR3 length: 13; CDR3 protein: ACQGLAGARNEQF
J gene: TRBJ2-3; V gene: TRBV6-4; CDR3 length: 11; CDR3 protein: ASSDGSTDTQY
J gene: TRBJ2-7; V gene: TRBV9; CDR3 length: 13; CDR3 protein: ASSVALGQTYEQY
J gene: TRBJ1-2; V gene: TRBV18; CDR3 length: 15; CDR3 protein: ASSPQQGGSNPYGYT
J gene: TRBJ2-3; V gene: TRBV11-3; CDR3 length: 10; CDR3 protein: ASSLNTDTQY
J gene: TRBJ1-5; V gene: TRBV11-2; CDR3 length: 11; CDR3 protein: ASSVQRGQPQH
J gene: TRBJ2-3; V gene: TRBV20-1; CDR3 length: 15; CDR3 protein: SARDILAGGFPDTQY
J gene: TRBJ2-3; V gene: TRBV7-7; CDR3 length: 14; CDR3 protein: ASSPRTSGSTDTQY
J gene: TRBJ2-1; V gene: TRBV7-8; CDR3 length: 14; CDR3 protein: ASSSSLGAPYNEQF
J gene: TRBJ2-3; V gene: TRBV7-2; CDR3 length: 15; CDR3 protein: ASSPPGLRRGTDTQY
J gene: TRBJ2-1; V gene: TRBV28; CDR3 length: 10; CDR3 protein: ASSETRDEQF
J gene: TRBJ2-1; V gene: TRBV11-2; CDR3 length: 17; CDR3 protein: ASSLKGLSGIAGHNEQF
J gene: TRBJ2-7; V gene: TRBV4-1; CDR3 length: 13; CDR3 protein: ASSQARLARYEQY
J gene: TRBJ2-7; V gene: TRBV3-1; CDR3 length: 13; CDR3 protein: ASSQRLGSSYEQY
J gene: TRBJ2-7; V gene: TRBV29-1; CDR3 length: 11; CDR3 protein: SVGGAPSYEQY
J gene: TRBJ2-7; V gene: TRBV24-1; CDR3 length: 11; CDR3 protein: ATPAAPLREQY
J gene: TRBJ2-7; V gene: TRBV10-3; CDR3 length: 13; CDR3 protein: AISESVQGGNEQY
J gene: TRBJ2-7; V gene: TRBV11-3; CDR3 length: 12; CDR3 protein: ASSLSLAIYEQY
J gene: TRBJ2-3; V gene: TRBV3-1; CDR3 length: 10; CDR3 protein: ASSQLTHTQY
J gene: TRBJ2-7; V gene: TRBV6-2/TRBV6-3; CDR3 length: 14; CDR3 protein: ASSPDRGGRSYEQY
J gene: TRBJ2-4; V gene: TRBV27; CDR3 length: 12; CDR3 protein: ASSFQGAKNIQY
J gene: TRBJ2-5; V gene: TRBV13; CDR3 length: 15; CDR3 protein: ASSRPSSGRYQETQY
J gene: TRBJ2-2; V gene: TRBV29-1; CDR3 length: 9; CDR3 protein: SVGLGRKLF
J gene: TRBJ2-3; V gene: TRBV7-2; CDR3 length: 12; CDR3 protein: ASSLRQGSDTQY
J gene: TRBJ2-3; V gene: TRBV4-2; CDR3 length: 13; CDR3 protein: ASSQARGQGDTQY
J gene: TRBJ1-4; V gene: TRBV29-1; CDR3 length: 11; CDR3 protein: SVGAVTNEKLF